The source of this TCR beta chain is a study of blood T cell repertoires in COVID-19. The wider study: Sites in the United States, Italy and Spain provided acute and convalescent COVID-19 samples.

This table comes from immunoSEQ multiplex PCR, and its TCRdb copy is limited to in-frame clones, with some not included. The profile shows some 290,000 clones, about nine tenths of them singletons. CDR3 length: 14 amino acids. Germline V gives CDR1 SGHRS, CDR2 YFSETQ. Trimming pared 4 bases from V and 4 bases from J, leaving 14 bases between. Participant age was roughly 18 to 89 years, and participants resided in roughly 25 US areas. The chain uses TRBV5-1 and TRBJ1-2; the D is unclear. This receptor was identified in a woman between 35 and 50 years old with acute COVID-19. The sample comprised PBMCs or T cells enriched from blood (not recorded which). The CDR3 nucleotides are TGCGCCAGCAGCCCCTCAGTGGGCAGCTATGGCTACACCTTC. Its protein is CASSPSVGSYGYTF.